This T cell receptor beta chain was captured by sequencing in a study of blood T cell repertoires in COVID-19. Background on the study: Researchers got acute and convalescent COVID-19 samples from the United States, Italy and Spain.

The germline V gene encodes CDR1 LGHDT and CDR2 YNNKEL (reference sequence). This CDR3 spans 16 amino acids. Deletions cut 0 bases from V and 5 bases from J, with 16 bases between. Participants, roughly 18 to 90 years old, spanned about 26 US areas. Cohort assignment relied on participant-reported clinical history. Among Cohort 3 donors, those recovered had two negative PCRs, clearance, or symptom resolution. Profiled with immunoSEQ multiplex PCR; TCRdb holds only in-frame clones, not every one. The sample includes about 210,000 clones, approximately 80% of them seen just once. This clonotype was sampled from a man aged 35 to 55 who had recovered from COVID-19. V gene TRBV3-1 (or the pseudogene TRBV3-2) combines with J gene TRBJ1-2; no firm D call. Sequenced material: PBMCs or T cells enriched from blood (not recorded which). The CDR3 is CASSQDRNAAAYGYTF. The CDR3, as DNA: TGTGCCAGCAGCCAAGATCGTAACGCGGCGGCTTATGGCTACACCTTC.